The clone carrying this T cell receptor (beta chain) has more than one count but fewer than ten. The antigen remains undetermined. Primers used in a second PCR of roughly 7 to 12 cycles were a sample-barcoded 5' primer and a J-beta primer mix. A template-switch adaptor containing 12 random nucleotides labeled each cDNA molecule. Via MiXCR, TCRdb re-called the 5' RACE reads, giving one row per CDR3 protein. The table lists about 640,000 distinct CDR3 sequences, under 65% of them singletons. With 5 bases removed from V and 1 base from J, the gap between germline ends came to 15 bases. The CDR3 is made up of 15 amino acids. The germline V gene encodes CDR1 SGHKS and CDR2 YYEKEE (reference sequence). The sample originates from a study of blood T cells in healthy people across ages. On the study more broadly: Roughly one uniquely barcoded beta molecule per two T cells was captured. Study findings and constraints: Measured against age, TCR beta diversity per million T cells decreased in a roughly linear manner.

The rearrangement joins TRBV5-5 to TRBJ1-1; D not certain. The specimen sequenced was blood. The receptor was derived from a man in his 60s in good health. CDR3 in DNA: TGTGCCAGCAGTACTGGAGGACCTTCGAACACTGAAGCTTTCTTT. Residues: CASSTGGPSNTEAFF.